This TCR beta chain was obtained from a study of blood T cell repertoires in COVID-19. Study at large: The United States, Italy and Spain were the sources of the acute and convalescent COVID-19 samples. Nucleic acid was either cDNA or gDNA, and it came from T cells, B-cell-depleted T cells, or PBMCs.

V lost 1 base and J 7 bases, leaving 17 bases between the germline ends. Germline V gives CDR1 LGHNA, CDR2 YNFKEQ. This CDR3 has 15 residues. Per the original data handling: Estimation of nucleated cell counts relied on the amplification of reference gene primers. Sequenced by immunoSEQ multiplex PCR; TCRdb stores in-frame clones only, minus some. V and J calls and clone size are as listed in that table; D and trimming were resolved from the DNA. The sample contains under 300,000 clones, about 80% of which appear only once. The sequence was collected from an elderly woman with active or convalescent COVID-19. The V gene is TRBV4-2, the J gene TRBJ2-7; D is unresolved. What was sequenced was peripheral blood. CDR3 nucleotide sequence: TGTGCCAGCAGCCAAGGTGTCCTCCTGGCCGCTGAGCAGTACTTC. Amino acid sequence: CASSQGVLLAAEQYF.